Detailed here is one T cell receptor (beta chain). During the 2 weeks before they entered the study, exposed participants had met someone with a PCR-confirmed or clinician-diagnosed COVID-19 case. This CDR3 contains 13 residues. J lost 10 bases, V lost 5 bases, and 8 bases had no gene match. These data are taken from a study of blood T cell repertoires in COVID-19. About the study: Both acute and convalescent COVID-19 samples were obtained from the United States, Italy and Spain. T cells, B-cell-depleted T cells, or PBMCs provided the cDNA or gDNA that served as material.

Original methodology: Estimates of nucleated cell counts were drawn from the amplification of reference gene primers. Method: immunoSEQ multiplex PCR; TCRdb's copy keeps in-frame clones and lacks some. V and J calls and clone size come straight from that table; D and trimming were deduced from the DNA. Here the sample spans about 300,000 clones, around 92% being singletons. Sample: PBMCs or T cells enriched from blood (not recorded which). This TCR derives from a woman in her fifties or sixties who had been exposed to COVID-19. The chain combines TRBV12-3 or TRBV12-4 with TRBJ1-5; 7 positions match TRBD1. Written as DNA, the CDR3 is TGTGCCAGCAGTGGAACAGGGGTTGGACCCCAGCATTTT. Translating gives CASSGTGVGPQHF.